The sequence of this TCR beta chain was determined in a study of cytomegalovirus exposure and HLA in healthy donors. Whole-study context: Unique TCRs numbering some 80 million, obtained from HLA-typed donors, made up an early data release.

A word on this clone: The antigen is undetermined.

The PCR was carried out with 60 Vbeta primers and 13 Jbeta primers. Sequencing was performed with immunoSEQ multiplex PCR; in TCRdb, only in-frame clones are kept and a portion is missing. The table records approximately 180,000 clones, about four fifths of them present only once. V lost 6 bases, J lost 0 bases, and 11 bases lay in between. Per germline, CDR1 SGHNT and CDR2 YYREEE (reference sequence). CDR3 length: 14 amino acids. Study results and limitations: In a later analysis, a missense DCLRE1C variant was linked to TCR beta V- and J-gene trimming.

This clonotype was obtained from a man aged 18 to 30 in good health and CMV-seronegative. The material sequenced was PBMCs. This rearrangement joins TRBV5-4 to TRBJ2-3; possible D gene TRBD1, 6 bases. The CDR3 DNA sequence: TGTGCCAGCAAACAGGGTGGGAGCACAGATACGCAGTATTTT. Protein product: CASKQGGSTDTQYF.